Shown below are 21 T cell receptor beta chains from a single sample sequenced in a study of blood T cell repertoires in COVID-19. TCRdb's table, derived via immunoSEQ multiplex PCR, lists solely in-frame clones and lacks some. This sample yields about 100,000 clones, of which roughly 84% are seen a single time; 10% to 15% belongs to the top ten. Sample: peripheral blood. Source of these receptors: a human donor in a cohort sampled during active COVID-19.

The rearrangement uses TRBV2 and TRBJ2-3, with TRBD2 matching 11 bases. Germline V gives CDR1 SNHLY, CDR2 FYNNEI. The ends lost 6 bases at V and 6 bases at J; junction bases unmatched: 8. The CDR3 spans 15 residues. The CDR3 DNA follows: TGTGCCAGCAGAAAGGGACTAGCGGACCCGGATACGCAGTATTTT. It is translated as CASRKGLADPDTQYF.

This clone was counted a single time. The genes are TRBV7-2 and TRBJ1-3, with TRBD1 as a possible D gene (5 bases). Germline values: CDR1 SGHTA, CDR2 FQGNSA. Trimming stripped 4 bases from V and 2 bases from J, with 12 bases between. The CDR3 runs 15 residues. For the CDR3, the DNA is TGTGCCAGCAGCTCTATGGGGGGTCCTGGAAACACCATATATTTT. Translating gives CASSSMGGPGNTIYF.

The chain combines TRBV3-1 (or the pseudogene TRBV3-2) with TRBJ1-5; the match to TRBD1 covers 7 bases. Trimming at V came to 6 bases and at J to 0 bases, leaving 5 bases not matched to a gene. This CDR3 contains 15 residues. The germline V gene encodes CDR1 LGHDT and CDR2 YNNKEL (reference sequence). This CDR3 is CASSSTGSSNQPQHF. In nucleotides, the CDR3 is TGTGCCAGCAGTTCGACAGGGTCTAGCAATCAGCCCCAGCATTTT.

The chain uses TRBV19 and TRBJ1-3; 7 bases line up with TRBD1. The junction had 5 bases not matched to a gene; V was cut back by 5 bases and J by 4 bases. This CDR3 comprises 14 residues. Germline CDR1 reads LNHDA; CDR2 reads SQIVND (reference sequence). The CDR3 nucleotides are TGTGCCAGTAGTCCGGCAGGGGGAGGAAACACCATATATTTT. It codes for CASSPAGGGNTIYF.

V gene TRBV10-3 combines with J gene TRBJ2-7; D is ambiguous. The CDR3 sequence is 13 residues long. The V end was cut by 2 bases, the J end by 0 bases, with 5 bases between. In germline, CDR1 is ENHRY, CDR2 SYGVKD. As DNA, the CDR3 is TGTGCCATCAGTGAGGGCAGCTCCTACGAGCAGTACTTC. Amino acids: CAISEGSSYEQYF.

CDR3 nucleotides: TGTGCCAGCAGCGGCCCCAAGGGGCTTAACTATGGCTACACCTTC. This codes for CASSGPKGLNYGYTF. J is TRBJ1-2 and V is TRBV11-1, with D tentatively TRBD1 (5 bases). The germline gives CDR1 SGHAT, CDR2 FQDESV (reference sequence). The CDR3 extends over 15 amino acids. The V and J ends lost 5 bases and 1 base respectively, with 14 bases between them.

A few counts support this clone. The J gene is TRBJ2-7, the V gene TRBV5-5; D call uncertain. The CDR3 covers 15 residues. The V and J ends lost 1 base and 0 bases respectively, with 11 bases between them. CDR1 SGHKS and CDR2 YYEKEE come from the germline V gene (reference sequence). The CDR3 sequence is CASSLSGNPSYEQYF. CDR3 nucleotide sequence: TGTGCCAGCAGCTTGTCTGGCAATCCCTCCTACGAGCAGTACTTC.

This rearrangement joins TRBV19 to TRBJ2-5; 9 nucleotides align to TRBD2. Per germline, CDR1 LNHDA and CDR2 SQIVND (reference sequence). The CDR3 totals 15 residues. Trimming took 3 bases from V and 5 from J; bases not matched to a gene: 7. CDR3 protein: CASSIGGRAVETQYF. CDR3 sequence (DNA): TGTGCCAGTAGTATTGGCGGGAGGGCCGTGGAGACCCAGTACTTC.

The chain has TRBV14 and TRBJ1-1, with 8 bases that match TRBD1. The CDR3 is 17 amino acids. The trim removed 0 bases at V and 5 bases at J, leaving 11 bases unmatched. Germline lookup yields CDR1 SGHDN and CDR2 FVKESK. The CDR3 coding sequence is TGTGCCAGCAGCCAAGAGAAGTACAGGGGGAGGGGAACTGAAGCTTTCTTT. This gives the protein CASSQEKYRGRGTEAFF.

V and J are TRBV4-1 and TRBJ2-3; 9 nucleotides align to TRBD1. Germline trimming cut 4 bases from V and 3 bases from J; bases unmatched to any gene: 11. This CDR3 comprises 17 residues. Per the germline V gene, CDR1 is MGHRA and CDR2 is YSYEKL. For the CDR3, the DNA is TGCGCCAGCAGCCCAGATACAGGGACAGGGATAACAGATACGCAGTATTTT. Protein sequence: CASSPDTGTGITDTQYF.

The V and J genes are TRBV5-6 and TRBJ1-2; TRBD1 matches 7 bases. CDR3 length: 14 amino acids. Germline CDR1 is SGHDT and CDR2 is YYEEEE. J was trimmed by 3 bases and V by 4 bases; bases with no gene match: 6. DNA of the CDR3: TGTGCCAGCAGCAAGGACAGGCAGTACTATGGCTACACCTTC. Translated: CASSKDRQYYGYTF.

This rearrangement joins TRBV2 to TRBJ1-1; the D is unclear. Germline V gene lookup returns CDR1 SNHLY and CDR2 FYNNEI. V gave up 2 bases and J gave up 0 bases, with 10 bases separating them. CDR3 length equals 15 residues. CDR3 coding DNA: TGTGCCAGCAGTGAAACGAGGAACATGAACACTGAAGCTTTCTTT. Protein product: CASSETRNMNTEAFF.

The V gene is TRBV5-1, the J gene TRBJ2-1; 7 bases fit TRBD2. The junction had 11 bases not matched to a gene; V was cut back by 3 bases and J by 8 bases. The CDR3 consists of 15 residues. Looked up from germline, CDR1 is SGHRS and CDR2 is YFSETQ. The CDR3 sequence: CASSSGLTSAHEQFF. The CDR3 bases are TGCGCCAGCAGCTCGGGACTAACCTCAGCCCATGAGCAGTTCTTC. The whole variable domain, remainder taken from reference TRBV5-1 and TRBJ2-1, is KAGVTQTPRYLIKTRGQQVTLSCSPISGHRSVSWYQQTPGQGLQFLFEYFSETQRNKGNFPGRFSGRQFSNSRSEMNVSTLELGDSALYLCASSSGLTSAHEQFFGPGTRLTVL.

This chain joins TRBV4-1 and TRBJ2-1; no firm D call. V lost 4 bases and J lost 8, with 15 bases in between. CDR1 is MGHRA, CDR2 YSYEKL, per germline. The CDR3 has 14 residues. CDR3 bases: TGCGCCAGCAGCCTTTCGTGGGCCACCGATGAGCAGTTCTTC. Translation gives CASSLSWATDEQFF.

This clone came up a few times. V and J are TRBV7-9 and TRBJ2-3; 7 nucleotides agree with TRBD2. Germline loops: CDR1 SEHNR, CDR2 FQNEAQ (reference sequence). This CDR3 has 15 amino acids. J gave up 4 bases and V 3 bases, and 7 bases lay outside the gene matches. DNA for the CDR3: TGTGCCAGCAGCTTCCTACGGGGGGATTCAGATACGCAGTATTTT. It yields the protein CASSFLRGDSDTQYF. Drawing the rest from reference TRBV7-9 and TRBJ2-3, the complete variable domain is DTGVSQNPRHKITKRGQNVTFRCDPISEHNRLYWYRQTLGQGPEFLTYFQNEAQLEKSRLLSDRFSAERPKGSFSTLEIQRTEQGDSAMYLCASSFLRGDSDTQYFGPGTRLTVL.

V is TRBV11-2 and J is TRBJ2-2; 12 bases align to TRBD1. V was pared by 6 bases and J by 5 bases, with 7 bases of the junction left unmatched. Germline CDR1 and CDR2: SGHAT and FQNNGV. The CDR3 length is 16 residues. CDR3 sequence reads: CASRLGTGGRTGELFF. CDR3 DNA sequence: TGTGCCAGCAGACTAGGGACAGGGGGCCGTACCGGGGAGCTGTTTTTT.

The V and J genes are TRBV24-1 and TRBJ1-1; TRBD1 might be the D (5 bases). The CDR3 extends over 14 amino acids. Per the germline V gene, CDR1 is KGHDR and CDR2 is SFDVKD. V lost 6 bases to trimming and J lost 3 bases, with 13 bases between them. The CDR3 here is CATSNGQGDTEAFF. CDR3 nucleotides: TGTGCCACCAGTAATGGTCAGGGTGACACTGAAGCTTTCTTT.

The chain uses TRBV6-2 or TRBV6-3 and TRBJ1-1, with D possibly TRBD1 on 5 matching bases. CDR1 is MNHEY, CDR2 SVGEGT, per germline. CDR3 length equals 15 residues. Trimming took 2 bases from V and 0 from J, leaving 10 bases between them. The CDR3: CASSYGGYMNTEAFF. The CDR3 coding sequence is TGTGCCAGCAGTTACGGGGGGTACATGAACACTGAAGCTTTCTTT.

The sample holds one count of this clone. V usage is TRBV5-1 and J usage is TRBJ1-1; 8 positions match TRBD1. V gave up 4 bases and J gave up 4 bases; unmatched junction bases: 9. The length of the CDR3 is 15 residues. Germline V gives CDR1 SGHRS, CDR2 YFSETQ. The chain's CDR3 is CASSGGDRLSTEAFF. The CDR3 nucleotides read TGCGCCAGCAGCGGGGGGGACAGGCTGAGCACTGAAGCTTTCTTT.

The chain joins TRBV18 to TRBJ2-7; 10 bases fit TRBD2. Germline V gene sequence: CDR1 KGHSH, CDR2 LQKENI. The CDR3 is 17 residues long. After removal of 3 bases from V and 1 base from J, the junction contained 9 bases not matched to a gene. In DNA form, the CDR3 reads TGTGCCAGCTCACCGCACTCAATAGCGGGGGGATCCTACGAGCAGTACTTC. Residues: CASSPHSIAGGSYEQYF.

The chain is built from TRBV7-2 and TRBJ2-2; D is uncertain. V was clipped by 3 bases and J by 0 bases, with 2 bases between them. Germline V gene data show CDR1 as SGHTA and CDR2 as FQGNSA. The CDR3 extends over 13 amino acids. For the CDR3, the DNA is TGTGCCAGCAGCTTTACGAACACCGGGGAGCTGTTTTTT. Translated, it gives CASSFTNTGELFF.